A selection of T cell receptor beta chains follows, all from one sample in a study of shared clonotypes between healthy human individuals. Assay: immunoSEQ multiplex PCR; the TCRdb copy retains only in-frame clones and omits some. The sample consists of 2 million to 2.5 million clones, 85% to 95% of them appearing once. The sample consisted of naive CD4+ T cells from PBMCs. These receptor sequences come from a man aged 18 to 29 in good health. Some clones in this sample may be carry-over from other donors' samples. CDR3s include the opening cysteine and the closing phenylalanine or tryptophan. The D gene is left open where the match is weak. Rows may omit the clone size; those that give it use once, few, many or a size class.

TRBJ2-7 | TRBD2 | . | TRBV5-1 | CASSFYGTSGRGSEQYF | TGCGCCAGCAGCTTTTACGGGACTAGCGGGAGGGGGAGCGAGCAGTACTTC
TRBJ2-3 | . | . | TRBV5-1 | CASSLGSEPQYF | TGCGCCAGCAGCTTAGGTTCCGAGCCGCAGTATTTT
TRBJ1-5 | . | . | TRBV6-5 | CASSPTSFGGQPQHF | TGTGCCAGCAGTCCAACTAGCTTCGGCGGTCAGCCCCAGCATTTT
TRBJ2-1 | . | . | TRBV5-1 | CASTLIGASYNEQFF | TGCGCCAGCACGTTGATCGGGGCCTCCTACAATGAGCAGTTCTTC
TRBJ2-3 | TRBD2 | once | TRBV27 | CASSLRGTSGSADTQYF | TGTGCCAGCAGTTTAAGGGGGACTAGCGGGAGTGCAGATACGCAGTATTTT
TRBJ2-5 | . | . | TRBV27 | CATRERTFEETQYF | TGTGCCACCAGAGAAAGGACTTTCGAGGAGACCCAGTACTTC
TRBJ1-3 | TRBD1 | . | TRBV6-1 | CASSGQGTVSSGNTIYF | TGTGCCAGCAGTGGACAGGGGACTGTGTCCTCTGGAAACACCATATATTTT
TRBJ1-3 | . | . | TRBV4-3 | CASSQDRTSGNTIYF | TGCGCCAGCAGCCAAGATAGAACCTCTGGAAACACCATATATTTT
TRBJ1-1 | . | . | TRBV11-3 | CASSAQLNTEAFF | TGTGCCAGCAGCGCCCAGCTGAACACTGAAGCTTTCTTT
TRBJ2-7 | . | . | TRBV5-1 | CASSLLIYDRSSYEQYF | TGCGCCAGCAGCTTGTTGATCTATGACAGGAGCTCCTACGAGCAGTACTTC
TRBJ2-5 | . | . | TRBV11-3 | CASSSGHSLAPGAQYF | TGTGCCAGCAGCTCCGGCCATTCACTAGCGCCAGGGGCCCAGTACTTC
TRBJ1-1 | . | . | TRBV5-6 | CASSLARNTEAFF | TGTGCCAGCAGCTTGGCCAGGAACACTGAAGCTTTCTTT
TRBJ1-3 | . | . | TRBV7-9 | CARGNEGGNTIYF | TGTGCCAGAGGAAACGAAGGGGGAAACACCATATATTTT
TRBJ2-7 | TRBD2 | . | TRBV19 | CASSMTSGRVYEQYF | TGTGCCAGTAGTATGACTAGCGGGAGGGTCTACGAGCAGTACTTC
TRBJ1-5 | . | . | TRBV2 | CASGTGTLSNQPQHF | TGTGCCAGCGGGACCGGGACACTTAGCAATCAGCCCCAGCATTTT
TRBJ1-1 | . | few | TRBV15 | CATSRGSANTEAFF | TGTGCCACCAGCAGAGGTTCAGCGAACACTGAAGCTTTCTTT
TRBJ1-2 | . | . | TRBV28 | CASTPPGGNGYTF | TGTGCCAGCACCCCTCCGGGGGGCAACGGCTACACCTTC
TRBJ2-2 | . | . | TRBV11-2 | CASSPRSGKNTGELFF | TGTGCCAGCAGCCCACGGTCCGGGAAGAACACCGGGGAGCTGTTTTTT
TRBJ2-1 | TRBD2 | . | TRBV30 | CAWSVTLAGPSYNEQFF | TGTGCCTGGAGTGTTACCCTAGCGGGGCCGTCCTACAATGAGCAGTTCTTC
TRBJ1-2 | TRBD1 | . | TRBV6-6 | CASSYADRVSYGYTF | TGTGCCAGCAGTTACGCCGACAGGGTTAGCTATGGCTACACCTTC
TRBJ2-7 | TRBD1 | . | TRBV2 | CASSSDRDEQYF | TGTGCCAGCAGTTCGGACAGGGACGAGCAGTACTTC
TRBJ2-7 | TRBD2 | . | TRBV28 | CASSGTSGRGSYEQYF | TGTGCCAGCAGTGGGACTAGCGGGAGGGGCTCCTACGAGCAGTACTTC
TRBJ1-4 | . | . | TRBV9 | CASSQSTGMREKLFF | TGTGCCAGCAGCCAATCGACAGGTATGAGGGAAAAACTGTTTTTT
TRBJ1-4 | TRBD1 | . | TRBV5-1 | CATRDSGEKLFF | TGCGCCACCCGGGACAGTGGGGAAAAACTGTTTTTT
TRBJ1-2 | TRBD1 | . | TRBV11-2 | CASSFDRGQRGDNYGYTF | TGTGCCAGCAGCTTCGACAGGGGGCAGCGTGGGGATAACTATGGCTACACCTTC